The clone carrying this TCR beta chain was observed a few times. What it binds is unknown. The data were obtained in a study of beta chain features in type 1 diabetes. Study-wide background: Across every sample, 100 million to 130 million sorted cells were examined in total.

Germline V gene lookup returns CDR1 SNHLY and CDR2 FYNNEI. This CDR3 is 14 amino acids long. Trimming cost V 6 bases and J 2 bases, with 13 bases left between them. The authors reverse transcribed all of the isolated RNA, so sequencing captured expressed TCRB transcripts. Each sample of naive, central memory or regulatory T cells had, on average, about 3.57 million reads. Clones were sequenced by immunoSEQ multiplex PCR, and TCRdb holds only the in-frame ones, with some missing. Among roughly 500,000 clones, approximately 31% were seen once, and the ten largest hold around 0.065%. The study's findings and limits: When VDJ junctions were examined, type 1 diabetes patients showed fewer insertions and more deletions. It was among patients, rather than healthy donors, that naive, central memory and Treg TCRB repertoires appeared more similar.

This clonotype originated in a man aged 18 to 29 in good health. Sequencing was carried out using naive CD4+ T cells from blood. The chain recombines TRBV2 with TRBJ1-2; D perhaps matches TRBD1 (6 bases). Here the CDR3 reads CASSQGGTNYGYTF. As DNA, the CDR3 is TGTGCCAGCAGCCAAGGGGGGACCAACTATGGCTACACCTTC.